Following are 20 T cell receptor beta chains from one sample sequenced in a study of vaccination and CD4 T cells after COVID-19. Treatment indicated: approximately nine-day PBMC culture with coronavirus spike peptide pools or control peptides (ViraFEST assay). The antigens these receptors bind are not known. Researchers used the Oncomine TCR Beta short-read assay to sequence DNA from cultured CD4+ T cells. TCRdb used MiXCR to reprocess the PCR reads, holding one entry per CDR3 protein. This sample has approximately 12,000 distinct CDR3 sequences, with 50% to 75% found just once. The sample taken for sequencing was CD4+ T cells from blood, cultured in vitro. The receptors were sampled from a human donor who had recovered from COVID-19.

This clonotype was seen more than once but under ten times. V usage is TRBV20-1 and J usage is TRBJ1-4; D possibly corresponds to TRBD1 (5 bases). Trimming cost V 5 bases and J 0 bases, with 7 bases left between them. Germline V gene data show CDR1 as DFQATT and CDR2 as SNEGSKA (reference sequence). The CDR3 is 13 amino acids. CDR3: CSAGDSTNEKLFF. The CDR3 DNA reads TGCAGTGCTGGGGACTCAACTAATGAAAAACTGTTTTTT.

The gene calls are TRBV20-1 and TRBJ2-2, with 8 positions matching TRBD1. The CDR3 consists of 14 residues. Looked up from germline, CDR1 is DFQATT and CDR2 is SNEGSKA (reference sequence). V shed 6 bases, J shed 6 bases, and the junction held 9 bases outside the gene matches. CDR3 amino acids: CSATRTGQPGELFF. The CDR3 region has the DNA TGCAGTGCAACCCGGACAGGGCAACCCGGGGAGCTGTTTTTT.

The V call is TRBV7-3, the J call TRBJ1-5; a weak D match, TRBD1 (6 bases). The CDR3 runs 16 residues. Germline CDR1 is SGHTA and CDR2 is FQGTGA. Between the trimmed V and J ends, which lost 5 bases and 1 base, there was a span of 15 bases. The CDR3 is CASSLPRGWSNQPQHF. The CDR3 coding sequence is TGTGCCAGCAGCCTGCCCAGGGGTTGGAGCAATCAGCCCCAGCATTTT.

CDR3: CASSQGGQGVNTEAFF. In DNA form, the CDR3 reads TGTGCCAGCAGCCAAGGGGGGCAAGGGGTGAACACTGAAGCTTTCTTT. V and J are TRBV4-2 and TRBJ1-1; weak D call: TRBD1 (6 bases). Trimming took off 1 base at V and 0 bases at J, with 12 bases between the two ends. The CDR3 is 16 residues long. Germline lookup yields CDR1 LGHNA and CDR2 YNFKEQ.

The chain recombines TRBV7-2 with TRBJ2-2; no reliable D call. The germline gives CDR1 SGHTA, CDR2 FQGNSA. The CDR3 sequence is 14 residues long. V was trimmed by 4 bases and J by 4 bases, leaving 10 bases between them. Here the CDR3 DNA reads TGTGCCAGCAGCTCGTTAGGAGTCACCGGGGAGCTGTTTTTT. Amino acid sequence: CASSSLGVTGELFF.

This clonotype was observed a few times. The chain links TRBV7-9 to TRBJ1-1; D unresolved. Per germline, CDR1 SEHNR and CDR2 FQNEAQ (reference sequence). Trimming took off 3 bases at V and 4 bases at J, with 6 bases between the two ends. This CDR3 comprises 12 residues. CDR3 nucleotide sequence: TGTGCCAGCAGCTTGGACGGCACTGAAGCTTTCTTT. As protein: CASSLDGTEAFF.

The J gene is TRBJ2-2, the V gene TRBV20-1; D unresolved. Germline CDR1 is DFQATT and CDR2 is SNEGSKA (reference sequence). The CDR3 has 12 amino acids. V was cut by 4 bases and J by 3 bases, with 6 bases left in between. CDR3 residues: CSATGYTGELFF. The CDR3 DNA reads TGCAGTGCTACCGGCTACACCGGGGAGCTGTTTTTT.

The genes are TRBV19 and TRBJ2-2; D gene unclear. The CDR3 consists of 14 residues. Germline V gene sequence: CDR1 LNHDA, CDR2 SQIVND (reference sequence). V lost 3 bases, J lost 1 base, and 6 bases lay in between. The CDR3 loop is CASSIRGNTGELFF. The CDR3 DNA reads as TGTGCCAGTAGTATCCGAGGGAACACCGGGGAGCTGTTTTTT. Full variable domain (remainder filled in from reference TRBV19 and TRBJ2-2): DGGITQSPKYLFRKEGQNVTLSCEQNLNHDAMYWYRQDPGQGLRLIYYSQIVNDFQKGDIAEGYSVSREKKESFPLTVTSAQKNPTAFYLCASSIRGNTGELFFGEGSRLTVL.

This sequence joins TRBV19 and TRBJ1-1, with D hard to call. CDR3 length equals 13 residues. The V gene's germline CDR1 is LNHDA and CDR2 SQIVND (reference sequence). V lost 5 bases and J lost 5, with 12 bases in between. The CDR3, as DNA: TGTGCCAGTAGTTGGATACTCGGGACTGAAGCTTTCTTT. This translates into CASSWILGTEAFF.

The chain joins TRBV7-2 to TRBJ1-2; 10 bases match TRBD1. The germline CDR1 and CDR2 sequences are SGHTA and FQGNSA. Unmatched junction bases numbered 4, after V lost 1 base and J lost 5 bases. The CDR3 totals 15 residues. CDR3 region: CASSLGGQGVYGYTF. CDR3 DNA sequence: TGTGCCAGCAGCTTAGGAGGACAGGGGGTTTATGGCTACACCTTC. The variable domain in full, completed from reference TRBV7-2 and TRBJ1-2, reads GAGVSQSPSNKVTEKGKDVELRCDPISGHTALYWYRQSLGQGLEFLIYFQGNSAPDKSGLPSDRFSAERTGGSVSTLTIQRTQQEDSAVYLCASSLGGQGVYGYTFGSGTRLTVV.

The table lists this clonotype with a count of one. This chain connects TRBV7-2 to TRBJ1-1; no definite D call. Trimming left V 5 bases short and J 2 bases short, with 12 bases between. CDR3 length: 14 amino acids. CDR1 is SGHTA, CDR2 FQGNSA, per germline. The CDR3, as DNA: TGTGCCAGCAGCAACCTCGCCGGAAACACTGAAGCTTTCTTT. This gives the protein CASSNLAGNTEAFF.

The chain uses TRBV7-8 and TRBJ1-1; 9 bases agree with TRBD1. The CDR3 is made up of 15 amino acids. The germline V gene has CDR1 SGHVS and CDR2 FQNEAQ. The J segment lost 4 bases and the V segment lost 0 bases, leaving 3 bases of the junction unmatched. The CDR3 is CASSLARQGGTEAFF. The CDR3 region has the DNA TGTGCCAGCAGCTTAGCGAGACAGGGGGGCACTGAAGCTTTCTTT.

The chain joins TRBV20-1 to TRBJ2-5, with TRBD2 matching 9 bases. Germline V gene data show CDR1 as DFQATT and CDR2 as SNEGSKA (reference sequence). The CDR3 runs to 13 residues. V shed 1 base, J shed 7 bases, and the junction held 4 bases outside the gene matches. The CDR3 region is CSARAAGGATQYF. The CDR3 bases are TGCAGTGCTAGAGCGGCGGGGGGGGCGACCCAGTACTTC.

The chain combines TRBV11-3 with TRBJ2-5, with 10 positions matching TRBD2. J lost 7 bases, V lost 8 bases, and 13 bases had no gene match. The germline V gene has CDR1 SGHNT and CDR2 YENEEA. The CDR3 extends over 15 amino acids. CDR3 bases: TGTGCCAGCGAGGGGCTAGCGGGAGAGGAGGGGACCCAGTACTTC. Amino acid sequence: CASEGLAGEEGTQYF. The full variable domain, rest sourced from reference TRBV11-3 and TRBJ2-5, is EAGVVQSPRYKIIEKKQPVAFWCNPISGHNTLYWYLQNLGQGPELLIRYENEEAVDDSQLPKDRFSAERLKGVDSTLKIQPAELGDSAVYLCASEGLAGEEGTQYFGPGTRLLVL.

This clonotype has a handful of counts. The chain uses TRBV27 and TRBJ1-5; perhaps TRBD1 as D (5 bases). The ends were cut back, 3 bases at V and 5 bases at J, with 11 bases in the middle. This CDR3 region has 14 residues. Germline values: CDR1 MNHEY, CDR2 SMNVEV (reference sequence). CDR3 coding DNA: TGTGCCAGCAGTTTTGTCGGAGGGGATCAGCCCCAGCATTTT. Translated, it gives CASSFVGGDQPQHF.

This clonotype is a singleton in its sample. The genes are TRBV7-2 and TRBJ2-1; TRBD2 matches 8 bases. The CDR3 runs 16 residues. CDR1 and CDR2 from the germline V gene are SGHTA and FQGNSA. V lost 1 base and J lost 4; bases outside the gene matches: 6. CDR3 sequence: CASSLVPASGYNEQFF. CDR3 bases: TGTGCCAGCAGCTTAGTCCCGGCTAGCGGGTACAATGAGCAGTTCTTC.

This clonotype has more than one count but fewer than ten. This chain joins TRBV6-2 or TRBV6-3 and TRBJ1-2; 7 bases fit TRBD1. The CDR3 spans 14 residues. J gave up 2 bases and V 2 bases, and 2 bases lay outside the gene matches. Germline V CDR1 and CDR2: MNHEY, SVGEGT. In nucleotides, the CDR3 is TGTGCCAGCAGTTACGAGGGGGCCAACTATGGCTACACCTTC. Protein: CASSYEGANYGYTF.

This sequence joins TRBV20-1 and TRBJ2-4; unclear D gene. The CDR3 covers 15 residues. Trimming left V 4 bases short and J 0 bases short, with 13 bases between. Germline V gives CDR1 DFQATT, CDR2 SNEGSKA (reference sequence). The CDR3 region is CSAMGNTPAKNIQYF. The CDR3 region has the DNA TGCAGTGCTATGGGCAACACACCAGCCAAAAACATTCAGTACTTC.

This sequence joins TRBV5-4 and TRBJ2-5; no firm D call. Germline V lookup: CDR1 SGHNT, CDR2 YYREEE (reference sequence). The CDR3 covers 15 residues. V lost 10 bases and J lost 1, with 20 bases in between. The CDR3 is CAASRAPGPQETQYF. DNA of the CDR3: TGTGCCGCAAGTAGGGCCCCCGGCCCCCAAGAGACCCAGTACTTC.

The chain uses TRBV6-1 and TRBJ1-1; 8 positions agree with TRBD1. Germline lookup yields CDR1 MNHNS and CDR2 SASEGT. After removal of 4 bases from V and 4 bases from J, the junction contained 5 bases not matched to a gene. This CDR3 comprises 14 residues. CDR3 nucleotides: TGTGCCAGCAGTGCCCCAGGGGGCATCACTGAAGCTTTCTTT. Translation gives CASSAPGGITEAFF.